The subject of this entry is one T cell receptor (beta chain). The data are from a study of T cell changes during pregnancy in multiple sclerosis. Only in-frame clones appear in the TCRdb table, and some are missing; sequencing was by immunoSEQ multiplex PCR. This sample has roughly 30,000 clones; around 88% occur once, and the top ten carry about 0.7%. V trimming: 7 bases; J trimming: 2 bases; junction bases outside the gene matches: 10. The length of the CDR3 is 16 residues. Germline assignment: CDR1 SEHNR and CDR2 FQNEAQ (reference sequence). This rearrangement joins TRBV7-9 to TRBJ2-2; 7 nucleotides line up with TRBD1. The source was CD4+ T cells from peripheral blood mononuclear cells, collected in the first trimester of pregnancy. The sequence derives from a female donor in good health, enrolled as a control in a pregnancy study. The CDR3 nucleotides are TGTGCCAGCAACTCTAGTGGGACAGCTAACACCGGGGAGCTGTTTTTT. Protein sequence: CASNSSGTANTGELFF.